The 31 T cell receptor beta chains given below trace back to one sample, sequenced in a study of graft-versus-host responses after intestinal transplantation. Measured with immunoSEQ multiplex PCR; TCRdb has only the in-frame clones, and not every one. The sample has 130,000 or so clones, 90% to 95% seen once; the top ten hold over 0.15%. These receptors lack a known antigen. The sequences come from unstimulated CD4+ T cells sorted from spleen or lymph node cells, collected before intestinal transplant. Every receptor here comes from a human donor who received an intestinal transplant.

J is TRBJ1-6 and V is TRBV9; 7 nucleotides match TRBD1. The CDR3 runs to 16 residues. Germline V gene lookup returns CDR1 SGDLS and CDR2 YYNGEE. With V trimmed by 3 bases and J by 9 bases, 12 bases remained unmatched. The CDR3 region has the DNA TGTGCCAGCAGCGGACGCAACAGGGGAAGGGGTTCACCCCTCCACTTT. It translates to CASSGRNRGRGSPLHF.

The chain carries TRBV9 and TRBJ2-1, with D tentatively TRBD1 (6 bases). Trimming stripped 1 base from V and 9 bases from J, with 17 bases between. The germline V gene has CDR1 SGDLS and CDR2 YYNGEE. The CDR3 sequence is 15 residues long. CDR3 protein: CASSVSGARVGEQFF. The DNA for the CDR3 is TGTGCCAGCAGCGTATCAGGGGCCCGAGTCGGTGAGCAGTTCTTC.

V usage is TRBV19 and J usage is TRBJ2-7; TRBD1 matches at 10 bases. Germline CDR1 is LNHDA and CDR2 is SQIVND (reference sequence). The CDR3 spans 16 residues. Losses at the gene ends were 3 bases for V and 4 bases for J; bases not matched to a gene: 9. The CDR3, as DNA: TGTGCCAGTAGTATCGGGGACAGGGGACTTGGGTACGAGCAGTACTTC. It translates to CASSIGDRGLGYEQYF.

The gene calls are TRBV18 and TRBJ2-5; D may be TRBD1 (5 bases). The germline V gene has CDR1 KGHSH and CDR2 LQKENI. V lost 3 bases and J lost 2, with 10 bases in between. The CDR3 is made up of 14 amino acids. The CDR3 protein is CASSPGRQQETQYF. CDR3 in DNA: TGTGCCAGCTCACCTGGCCGACAGCAAGAGACCCAGTACTTC. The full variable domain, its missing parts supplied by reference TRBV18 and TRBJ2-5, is NAGVMQNPRHLVRRRGQEARLRCSPMKGHSHVYWYRQLPEEGLKFMVYLQKENIIDESGMPKERFSAEFPKEGPSILRIQQVVRGDSAAYFCASSPGRQQETQYFGPGTRLLVL.

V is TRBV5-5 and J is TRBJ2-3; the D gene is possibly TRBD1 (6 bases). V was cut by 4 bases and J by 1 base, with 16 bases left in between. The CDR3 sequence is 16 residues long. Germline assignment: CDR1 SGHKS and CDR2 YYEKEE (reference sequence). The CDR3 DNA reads TGTGCCAGCAGCAACAACCGGGACACCCGCACAGATACGCAGTATTTT. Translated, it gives CASSNNRDTRTDTQYF.

This chain's CDR3 is CASSEIKKTQYF. CDR3 bases: TGTGCCAGCAGTGAAATCAAGAAGACCCAGTACTTC. The chain recombines TRBV6-5 with TRBJ2-5, with D uncertain. This CDR3 has 12 amino acids. The V gene lost 5 bases and the J gene lost 6 bases, with 10 bases spanning the gap. CDR1 and CDR2 from the germline V gene are MNHEY and SVGAGI.

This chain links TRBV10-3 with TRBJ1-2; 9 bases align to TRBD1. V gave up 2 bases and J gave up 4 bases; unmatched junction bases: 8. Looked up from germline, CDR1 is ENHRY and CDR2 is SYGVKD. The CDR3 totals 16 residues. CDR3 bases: TGTGCCATCAGTGAGAGTGGGACAGGGATCGGCTATGGCTACACCTTC. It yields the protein CAISESGTGIGYGYTF.

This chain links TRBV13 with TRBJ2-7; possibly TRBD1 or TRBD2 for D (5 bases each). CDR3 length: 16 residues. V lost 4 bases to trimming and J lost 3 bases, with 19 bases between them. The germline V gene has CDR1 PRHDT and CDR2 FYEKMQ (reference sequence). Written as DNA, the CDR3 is TGTGCCAGCAGCTCGCAAATTCAGGGACCGGACTACGAGCAGTACTTC. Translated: CASSSQIQGPDYEQYF.

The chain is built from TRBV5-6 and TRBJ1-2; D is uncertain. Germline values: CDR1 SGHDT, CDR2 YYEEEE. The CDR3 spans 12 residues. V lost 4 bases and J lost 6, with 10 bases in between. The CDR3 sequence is CASSPAQDGYTF. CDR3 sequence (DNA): TGTGCCAGCAGCCCCGCCCAGGATGGCTACACCTTC.

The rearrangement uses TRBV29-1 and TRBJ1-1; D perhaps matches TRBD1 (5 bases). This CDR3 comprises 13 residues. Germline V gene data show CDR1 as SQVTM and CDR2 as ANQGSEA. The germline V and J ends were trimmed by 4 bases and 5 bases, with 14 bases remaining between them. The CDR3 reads CSVAGRARTEAFF. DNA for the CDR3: TGCAGCGTTGCGGGCAGGGCGAGGACTGAAGCTTTCTTT.

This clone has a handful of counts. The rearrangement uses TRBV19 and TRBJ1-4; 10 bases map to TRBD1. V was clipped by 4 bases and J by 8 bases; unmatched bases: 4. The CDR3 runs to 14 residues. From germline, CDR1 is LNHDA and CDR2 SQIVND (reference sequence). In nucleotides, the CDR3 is TGTGCCAGTAGTAACCGGGACAGGGGCGAAAAACTGTTTTTT. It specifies CASSNRDRGEKLFF.

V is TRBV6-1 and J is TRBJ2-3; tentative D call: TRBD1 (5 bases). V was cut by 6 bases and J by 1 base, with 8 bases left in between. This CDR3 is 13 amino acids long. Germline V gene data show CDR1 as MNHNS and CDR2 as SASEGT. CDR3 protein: CASRLTGTDTQYF. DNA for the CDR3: TGTGCCAGCAGACTGACAGGCACAGATACGCAGTATTTT.

The CDR3 nucleotides read TGTGCTAGTGGTTTGGCGGACACTGAAGCTTTCTTT. It specifies CASGLADTEAFF. The chain has TRBV12-5 and TRBJ1-1; D unresolved. The CDR3 length is 12 residues. The germline V and J ends were trimmed by 1 base and 3 bases, with 3 bases remaining between them. Per the germline V gene, CDR1 is LGHNT and CDR2 is FRNRAP.

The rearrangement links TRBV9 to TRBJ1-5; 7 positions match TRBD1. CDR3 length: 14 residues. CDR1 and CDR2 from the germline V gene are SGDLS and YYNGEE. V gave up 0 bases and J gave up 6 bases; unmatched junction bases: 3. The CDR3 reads CASSVDPGGQPQHF. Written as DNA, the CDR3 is TGTGCCAGCAGCGTAGATCCAGGGGGTCAGCCCCAGCATTTT.

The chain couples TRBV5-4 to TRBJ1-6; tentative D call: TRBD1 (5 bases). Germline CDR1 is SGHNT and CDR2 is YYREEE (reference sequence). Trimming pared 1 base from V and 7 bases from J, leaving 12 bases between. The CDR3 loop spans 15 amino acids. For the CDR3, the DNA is TGTGCCAGCAGCTTGATGGGGGATTGGAATTCACCCCTCCACTTT. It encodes CASSLMGDWNSPLHF.

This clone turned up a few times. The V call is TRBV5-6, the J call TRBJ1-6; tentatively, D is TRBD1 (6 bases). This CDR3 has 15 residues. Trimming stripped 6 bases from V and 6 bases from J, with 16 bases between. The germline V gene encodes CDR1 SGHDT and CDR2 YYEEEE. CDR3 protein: CASKLTTGFNSPLHF. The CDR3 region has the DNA TGTGCCAGCAAACTAACGACAGGCTTTAATTCACCCCTCCACTTT.

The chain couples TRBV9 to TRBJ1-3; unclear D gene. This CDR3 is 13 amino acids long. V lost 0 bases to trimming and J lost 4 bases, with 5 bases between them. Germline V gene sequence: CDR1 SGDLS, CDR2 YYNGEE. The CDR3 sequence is CASSVDLGNTIYF. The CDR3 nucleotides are TGTGCCAGCAGCGTAGATCTGGGAAACACCATATATTTT.

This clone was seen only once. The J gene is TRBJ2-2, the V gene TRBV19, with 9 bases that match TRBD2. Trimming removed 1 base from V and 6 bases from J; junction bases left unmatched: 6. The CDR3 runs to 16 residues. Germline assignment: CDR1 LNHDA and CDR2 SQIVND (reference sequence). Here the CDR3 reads CASSIVPGLAPGELFF. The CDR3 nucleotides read TGTGCCAGTAGTATAGTCCCGGGACTAGCCCCCGGGGAGCTGTTTTTT.

CDR3 sequence reads: CASSLVAGGPADTQYF. The CDR3 bases are TGCGCCAGCAGCTTGGTTGCGGGGGGGCCAGCAGATACGCAGTATTTT. V is TRBV5-1 and J is TRBJ2-3; the match to TRBD2 covers 9 bases. V lost 0 bases, J lost 4 bases, and 6 bases stayed unmatched. This CDR3 has 16 amino acids. Germline V lookup: CDR1 SGHRS, CDR2 YFSETQ.

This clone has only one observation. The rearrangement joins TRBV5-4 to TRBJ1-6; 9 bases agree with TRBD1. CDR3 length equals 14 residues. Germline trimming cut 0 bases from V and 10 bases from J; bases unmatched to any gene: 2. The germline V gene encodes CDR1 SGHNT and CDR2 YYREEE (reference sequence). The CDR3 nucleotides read TGTGCCAGCAGCTTGGGACAGGGGGGATCACCCCTCCACTTT. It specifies CASSLGQGGSPLHF.

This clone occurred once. CDR3 sequence (DNA): TGTGCCAGTAGGACCCCGGGACAGGGGGCCGGGAACACTGAAGCTTTCTTT. This translates into CASRTPGQGAGNTEAFF. The chain combines TRBV19 with TRBJ1-1, with TRBD1 matching 12 bases. This CDR3 is built from 17 residues. V was pared by 6 bases and J by 1 base, with 9 bases of the junction left unmatched. Germline loops: CDR1 LNHDA, CDR2 SQIVND (reference sequence).

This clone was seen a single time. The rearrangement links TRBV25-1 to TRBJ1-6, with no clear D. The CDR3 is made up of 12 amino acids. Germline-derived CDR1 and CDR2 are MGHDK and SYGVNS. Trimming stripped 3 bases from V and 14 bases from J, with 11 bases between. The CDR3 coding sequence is TGTGCCAGCAGTGAGCCAAGTGGGTCCCTCCACTTT. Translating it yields CASSEPSGSLHF. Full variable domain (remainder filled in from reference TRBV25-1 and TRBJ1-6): EADIYQTPRYLVIGTGKKITLECSQTMGHDKMYWYQQDPGMELHLIHYSYGVNSTEKGDLSSESTVSRIRTEHFPLTLESARPSHTSQYLCASSEPSGSLHFGNGTRLTVT.

The DNA of the CDR3 is TGCAGCGTTGTTGACGGACGCACAGATACGCAGTATTTT. Amino acid sequence: CSVVDGRTDTQYF. V is TRBV29-1 and J is TRBJ2-3; D is undetermined. Germline CDR1 is SQVTM and CDR2 is ANQGSEA. V lost 4 bases, J lost 1 base, and 9 bases lay in between. The CDR3 spans 13 residues.

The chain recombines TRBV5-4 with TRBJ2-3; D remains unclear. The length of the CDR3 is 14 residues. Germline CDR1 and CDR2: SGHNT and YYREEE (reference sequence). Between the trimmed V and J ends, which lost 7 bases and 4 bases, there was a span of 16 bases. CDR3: CASSGPPKSDTQYF. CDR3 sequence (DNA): TGTGCCAGCTCTGGCCCACCGAAGTCAGATACGCAGTATTTT.

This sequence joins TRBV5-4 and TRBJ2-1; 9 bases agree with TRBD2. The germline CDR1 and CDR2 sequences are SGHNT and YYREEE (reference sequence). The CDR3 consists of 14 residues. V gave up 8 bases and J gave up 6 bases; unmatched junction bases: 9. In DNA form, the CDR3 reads TGTGCCAGTAATCTAGCGGGGCCCTTCAATGAGCAGTTCTTC. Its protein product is CASNLAGPFNEQFF. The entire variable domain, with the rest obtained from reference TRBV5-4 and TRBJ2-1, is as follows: ETGVTQSPTHLIKTRGQQVTLRCSSQSGHNTVSWYQQALGQGPQFIFQYYREEENGRGNFPPRFSGLQFPNYSSELNVNALELDDSALYLCASNLAGPFNEQFFGPGTRLTVL.

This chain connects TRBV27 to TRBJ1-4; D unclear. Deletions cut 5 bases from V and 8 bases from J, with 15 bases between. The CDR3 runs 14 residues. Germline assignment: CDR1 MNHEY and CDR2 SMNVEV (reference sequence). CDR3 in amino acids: CASSTYRGSEKLFF. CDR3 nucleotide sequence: TGTGCCAGCAGTACTTACCGGGGTTCGGAAAAACTGTTTTTT.

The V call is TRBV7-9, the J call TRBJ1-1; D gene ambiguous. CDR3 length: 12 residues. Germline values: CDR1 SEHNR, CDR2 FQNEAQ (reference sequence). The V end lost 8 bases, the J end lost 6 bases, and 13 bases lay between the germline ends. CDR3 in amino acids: CASVPDYAEAFF. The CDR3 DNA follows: TGTGCCAGCGTCCCGGACTACGCTGAAGCTTTCTTT.

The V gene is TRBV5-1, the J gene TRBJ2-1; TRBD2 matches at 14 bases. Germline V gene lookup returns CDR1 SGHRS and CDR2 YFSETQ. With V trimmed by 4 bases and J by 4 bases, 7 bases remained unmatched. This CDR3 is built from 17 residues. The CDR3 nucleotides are TGCGCCAGCAGCAGCAAGGGGACTAGCGGGGGATACAATGAGCAGTTCTTC. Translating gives CASSSKGTSGGYNEQFF.

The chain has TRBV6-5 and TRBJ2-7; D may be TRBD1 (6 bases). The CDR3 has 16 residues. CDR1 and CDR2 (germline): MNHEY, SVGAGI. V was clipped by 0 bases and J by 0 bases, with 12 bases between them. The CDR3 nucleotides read TGTGCCAGCAGTTACTCTTCAGGGGACCTCTCCTACGAGCAGTACTTC. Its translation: CASSYSSGDLSYEQYF.

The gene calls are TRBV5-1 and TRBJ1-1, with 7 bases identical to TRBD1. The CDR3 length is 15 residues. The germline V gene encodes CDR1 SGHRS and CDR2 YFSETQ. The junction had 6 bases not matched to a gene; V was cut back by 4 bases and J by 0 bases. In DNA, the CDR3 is TGCGCCAGCAGCCCTTACAGGGGAGTGAACACTGAAGCTTTCTTT. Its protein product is CASSPYRGVNTEAFF.

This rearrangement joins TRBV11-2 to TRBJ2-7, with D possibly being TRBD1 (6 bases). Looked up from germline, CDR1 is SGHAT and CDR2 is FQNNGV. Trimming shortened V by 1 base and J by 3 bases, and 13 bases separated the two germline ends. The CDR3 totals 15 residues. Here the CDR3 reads CASSLVLGADYEQYF. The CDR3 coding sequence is TGTGCCAGCAGCTTAGTTTTGGGGGCGGACTACGAGCAGTACTTC.